These 7 T cell receptor beta chains share one sample of origin, sequenced in a study of tumour-infiltrating T cells in Burkitt lymphoma. Using immunoSEQ multiplex PCR, the repertoire was profiled, and TCRdb retains in-frame clones only, with some absent. The sample lists thousands of clones; over 9.5% were seen once. The sequenced sample was tumor tissue. The receptors come from a human donor with diffuse large B-cell lymphoma.

This clone was seen a few times. V and J are TRBV7-9 and TRBJ1-1, with D perhaps TRBD1 (5 bases). Germline V CDR1 and CDR2: SEHNR, FQNEAQ (reference sequence). The CDR3 has 13 residues. Trimming took 4 bases from V and 1 from J, leaving 7 bases between them. The CDR3 DNA follows: TGTGCCAGCAGCTCACAGGAGAACACTGAAGCTTTCTTT. Translated: CASSSQENTEAFF.

This clone was seen a few times. The J gene is TRBJ1-1, the V gene TRBV5-6, with TRBD1 identical over 8 bases. The CDR3 is made up of 12 amino acids. The germline V gene encodes CDR1 SGHDT and CDR2 YYEEEE. Trimming cost V 4 bases and J 6 bases; bases outside gene matches: 2. CDR3 bases: TGTGCCAGCAGCGGGGACAGGCCTGAAGCTTTCTTT. Translating it yields CASSGDRPEAFF. Supplemented by reference TRBV5-6 and TRBJ1-1, the full variable domain reads DAGVTQSPTHLIKTRGQQVTLRCSPKSGHDTVSWYQQALGQGPQFIFQYYEEEERQRGNFPDRFSGHQFPNYSSELNVNALLLGDSALYLCASSGDRPEAFFGQGTRLTVV.

The rearrangement links TRBV27 to TRBJ1-1; D is ambiguous. Germline V gene data show CDR1 as MNHEY and CDR2 as SMNVEV (reference sequence). The CDR3 contains 16 residues. V lost 3 bases and J 10 bases, leaving 24 bases between the germline ends. CDR3 sequence: CASSLIGGPGSLGAFF. The CDR3 DNA reads TGTGCCAGCAGTTTGATCGGTGGTCCGGGATCCTTGGGAGCTTTCTTT.

The chain employs TRBV5-5 and TRBJ2-1, with D perhaps matching TRBD1 (6 bases). The CDR3 is 14 amino acids. Germline-derived CDR1 and CDR2 are SGHKS and YYEKEE (reference sequence). The V end was cut by 0 bases, the J end by 9 bases, with 13 bases between. CDR3 loop: CASSLAWTAGEQFF. In DNA, the CDR3 is TGTGCCAGCAGCTTGGCCTGGACAGCAGGTGAGCAGTTCTTC.

Only a few counts were recorded for this clone. This chain joins TRBV18 and TRBJ2-1; no firm D call. CDR1 is KGHSH, CDR2 LQKENI, per germline. The V and J ends lost 6 bases and 6 bases respectively, with 27 bases between them. This CDR3 has 18 residues. The CDR3 sequence is CASSHFDSSRKQGNEQFF. The CDR3 DNA follows: TGTGCCAGCTCTCACTTTGACTCTTCGAGGAAACAAGGCAATGAGCAGTTCTTC.

In this sample, this clone turned up a few times. V gene TRBV4-1 combines with J gene TRBJ2-6; D assignment may be TRBD1 or TRBD2 (5 bases each). Trimming stripped 4 bases from V and 4 bases from J, with 23 bases between. Germline V CDR1 and CDR2: MGHRA, YSYEKL. The CDR3 length is 19 residues. This CDR3 is CASSRLVRVSWGGANVLTF. In DNA, the CDR3 is TGCGCCAGCAGCCGCCTTGTTCGGGTCTCCTGGGGGGGGGCCAACGTCCTGACTTTC.

The chain links TRBV6-5 to TRBJ1-1; TRBD1 agrees at 7 bases. The CDR3 has 13 residues. V was clipped by 6 bases and J by 6 bases; unmatched bases: 7. CDR1 is MNHEY, CDR2 SVGAGI, per germline. The CDR3 sequence: CASRIQGFAEAFF. The CDR3 nucleotides are TGTGCCAGCAGAATACAGGGGTTCGCTGAAGCTTTCTTT.